A selection of T cell receptor beta chains follows, all from one sample in a study of blood T cell repertoires in COVID-19. Sequenced by immunoSEQ multiplex PCR; TCRdb stores in-frame clones only, minus some. The sample lists 100,000 to 120,000 clones, 60% to 80% seen once, with about a sixth in the top ten. Sequencing input: peripheral blood. These receptors came from a woman older than 75 with active or convalescent COVID-19. The CDR3 runs from the conserved cysteine through the conserved F or W. The order of the fields is CDR3 DNA, CDR3 protein, CDR3 length, clone size, D gene, J gene, V gene. D genes are given only for firm matches. Not every row has a clone size; where given, it reads once, few, many or a size class.

cdr3_nt: TGCAGCGTTGATGGGACAGGGGCTGGCAATGAGCAGTTCTTC
cdr3_aa: CSVDGTGAGNEQFF
cdr3_length: 14
clone_size: few
d_call: TRBD1
j_call: TRBJ2-1
v_call: TRBV29-1

cdr3_nt: TGTGCCAGCAGCCAATTCATGGGTTCGGGGGCCTACAATGAGCAGTTCTTC
cdr3_aa: CASSQFMGSGAYNEQFF
cdr3_length: 17
clone_size: NA
d_call: NA
j_call: TRBJ2-1
v_call: TRBV4-2

cdr3_nt: TGTGCCAGCAGCTTTGGGCAGAATGTCGGGGAGCTGTTTTTT
cdr3_aa: CASSFGQNVGELFF
cdr3_length: 14
clone_size: NA
d_call: NA
j_call: TRBJ2-2
v_call: TRBV7-2

cdr3_nt: TGTGCCACCAGCTTAAACAGGGGACGGGTTTACGAGCAGTACTTC
cdr3_aa: CATSLNRGRVYEQYF
cdr3_length: 15
clone_size: NA
d_call: TRBD1
j_call: TRBJ2-7
v_call: TRBV15

cdr3_nt: TGTGCCAGCAGCCCCGCAGGGGAGGGGAAGCCCCAGCATTTT
cdr3_aa: CASSPAGEGKPQHF
cdr3_length: 14
clone_size: NA
d_call: NA
j_call: TRBJ1-5
v_call: TRBV28

cdr3_nt: TGCGCCTCTACCGAGGGACAGGGCGTACAAGAGACCCAGTACTTC
cdr3_aa: CASTEGQGVQETQYF
cdr3_length: 15
clone_size: NA
d_call: TRBD1
j_call: TRBJ2-5
v_call: TRBV5-1

cdr3_nt: TGTGCCAGCAGTGCGGGACTAGCGGGAGATGTTTACAATGAGCAGTTCTTC
cdr3_aa: CASSAGLAGDVYNEQFF
cdr3_length: 17
clone_size: NA
d_call: TRBD2
j_call: TRBJ2-1
v_call: TRBV28

cdr3_nt: TGTGCCAGCAGCTCCGGGACACTCGACAATGAGCAGTTCTTC
cdr3_aa: CASSSGTLDNEQFF
cdr3_length: 14
clone_size: NA
d_call: NA
j_call: TRBJ2-1
v_call: TRBV5-8

cdr3_nt: TGTGCCAGCTCATATTCCGGGGCCCAGGGAGGCACTGAAGCTTTCTTT
cdr3_aa: CASSYSGAQGGTEAFF
cdr3_length: 16
clone_size: NA
d_call: NA
j_call: TRBJ1-1
v_call: TRBV18

cdr3_nt: TGTGCCAGCAGCCAAGAAGTCGGACAGGGAGTAAACTATGGCTACACCTTC
cdr3_aa: CASSQEVGQGVNYGYTF
cdr3_length: 17
clone_size: NA
d_call: TRBD1
j_call: TRBJ1-2
v_call: TRBV4-2

cdr3_nt: TGCGCCAGCAGTGAGTGGCGGGGGTACAATGAGCAGTTCTTC
cdr3_aa: CASSEWRGYNEQFF
cdr3_length: 14
clone_size: once
d_call: TRBD2
j_call: TRBJ2-1
v_call: TRBV10-2

cdr3_nt: TGCGCCAGCAGCCAAGTTTTGGCAAGCTATGGCTACACCTTC
cdr3_aa: CASSQVLASYGYTF
cdr3_length: 14
clone_size: NA
d_call: NA
j_call: TRBJ1-2
v_call: TRBV4-1

cdr3_nt: TGTGCCACTAGGCGGGGACGCGGCACAGATACGCAGTATTTT
cdr3_aa: CATRRGRGTDTQYF
cdr3_length: 14
clone_size: NA
d_call: NA
j_call: TRBJ2-3
v_call: TRBV19

cdr3_nt: TGTGCCAGCAGTGAATATGGGGAGCACTATGGCTACACCTTC
cdr3_aa: CASSEYGEHYGYTF
cdr3_length: 14
clone_size: NA
d_call: NA
j_call: TRBJ1-2
v_call: TRBV2

cdr3_nt: TGTGCCAGCAGTCTACAGGGGGAAGGCAATCAGCCCCAGCATTTT
cdr3_aa: CASSLQGEGNQPQHF
cdr3_length: 15
clone_size: NA
d_call: TRBD1
j_call: TRBJ1-5
v_call: TRBV2

cdr3_nt: TGTGCCAGCAGCTTGGTCAGGGGAAGTGGCTACACCTTC
cdr3_aa: CASSLVRGSGYTF
cdr3_length: 13
clone_size: NA
d_call: NA
j_call: TRBJ1-2
v_call: TRBV5-8

cdr3_nt: TGCAGCGTTGCCTTGCGGTCCTCCTACGAGCAGTACTTC
cdr3_aa: CSVALRSSYEQYF
cdr3_length: 13
clone_size: NA
d_call: NA
j_call: TRBJ2-7
v_call: TRBV29-1

cdr3_nt: TGTGCCAGCAGCAGCCGGGACAGGGCTAACGAGCAGTACTTC
cdr3_aa: CASSSRDRANEQYF
cdr3_length: 14
clone_size: NA
d_call: TRBD1
j_call: TRBJ2-7
v_call: TRBV5-4

cdr3_nt: TGTGCCAGCAGTTCCCTAGACAGGGGCGGCTATGGCTACACCTTC
cdr3_aa: CASSSLDRGGYGYTF
cdr3_length: 15
clone_size: NA
d_call: TRBD1
j_call: TRBJ1-2
v_call: TRBV6-5

cdr3_nt: TGCGCCAGCAGCTTGGTGCAGGGAATAGGGGGCTACACCTTC
cdr3_aa: CASSLVQGIGGYTF
cdr3_length: 14
clone_size: NA
d_call: NA
j_call: TRBJ1-2
v_call: TRBV5-1

cdr3_nt: TGTGCCAGCAGCTTAGCGCTTACACCGGGTACTAATGAAAAACTGTTTTTT
cdr3_aa: CASSLALTPGTNEKLFF
cdr3_length: 17
clone_size: many
d_call: NA
j_call: TRBJ1-4
v_call: TRBV7-2

cdr3_nt: TGTGCCAGCAGCTTACTCCGGACTAGTTTGGTAGAGACCCAGTACTTC
cdr3_aa: CASSLLRTSLVETQYF
cdr3_length: 16
clone_size: NA
d_call: TRBD2
j_call: TRBJ2-5
v_call: TRBV7-2

cdr3_nt: TGTGCCAGTAGTCCCCGGACTAGCGATGAGAAGTTCTTC
cdr3_aa: CASSPRTSDEKFF
cdr3_length: 13
clone_size: NA
d_call: TRBD2
j_call: TRBJ2-1
v_call: TRBV19

cdr3_nt: TGTGCCAGCAAAGGACAGGGGTGGCAGCCCCAGCATTTT
cdr3_aa: CASKGQGWQPQHF
cdr3_length: 13
clone_size: NA
d_call: TRBD1
j_call: TRBJ1-5
v_call: TRBV2

cdr3_nt: TGTGCCAGCGGGCGGGGAATGAACACTGAAGCTTTCTTT
cdr3_aa: CASGRGMNTEAFF
cdr3_length: 13
clone_size: once
d_call: NA
j_call: TRBJ1-1
v_call: TRBV27

cdr3_nt: TGTGCCAGCTCACCACCATCCGGGAGTAAGGAGACCCAGTACTTC
cdr3_aa: CASSPPSGSKETQYF
cdr3_length: 15
clone_size: NA
d_call: NA
j_call: TRBJ2-5
v_call: TRBV18

cdr3_nt: TGTGCCAGCAGTTACGGCAGCGGCCATACCTACAATGAGCAGTTCTTC
cdr3_aa: CASSYGSGHTYNEQFF
cdr3_length: 16
clone_size: NA
d_call: NA
j_call: TRBJ2-1
v_call: TRBV6-5

cdr3_nt: TGCGCCAGCAGCTTTTGGACTAGCGGATCCACCGGGGAGCTGTTTTTT
cdr3_aa: CASSFWTSGSTGELFF
cdr3_length: 16
clone_size: NA
d_call: TRBD2
j_call: TRBJ2-2
v_call: TRBV5-1

cdr3_nt: TGTGCCAGAATGGGTGATGCGGCGCGGGAGTCGGGCAATGAGCAGTTCTTC
cdr3_aa: CARMGDAARESGNEQFF
cdr3_length: 17
clone_size: NA
d_call: NA
j_call: TRBJ2-1
v_call: TRBV7-5

cdr3_nt: TGTGCCAGCAGTATGGGGGCCCAGTGGGAGACCCAGTACTTC
cdr3_aa: CASSMGAQWETQYF
cdr3_length: 14
clone_size: NA
d_call: NA
j_call: TRBJ2-5
v_call: TRBV5-6

cdr3_nt: TGTGCCAGCAGCCCCCAAGGACAGCGAAGCTATGGCTACACCTTC
cdr3_aa: CASSPQGQRSYGYTF
cdr3_length: 15
clone_size: few
d_call: NA
j_call: TRBJ1-2
v_call: TRBV7-3

cdr3_nt: TGCGCCAGCAGTCGAATGCAGGGTAACACTGAAGCTTTCTTT
cdr3_aa: CASSRMQGNTEAFF
cdr3_length: 14
clone_size: NA
d_call: NA
j_call: TRBJ1-1
v_call: TRBV5-1

cdr3_nt: TGTGCCAGCAGTGGACAGCTTAGCACAGATACGCAGTATTTT
cdr3_aa: CASSGQLSTDTQYF
cdr3_length: 14
clone_size: NA
d_call: NA
j_call: TRBJ2-3
v_call: TRBV2

cdr3_nt: TGCGCCAGCAGCAAGGGGACAGGAACGAACACCGGGGAGCTGTTTTTT
cdr3_aa: CASSKGTGTNTGELFF
cdr3_length: 16
clone_size: NA
d_call: TRBD1
j_call: TRBJ2-2
v_call: TRBV5-1

cdr3_nt: TGCAGCGTCCGACAGGGGACCGAGCAGTACTTC
cdr3_aa: CSVRQGTEQYF
cdr3_length: 11
clone_size: NA
d_call: TRBD1
j_call: TRBJ2-7
v_call: TRBV29-1

cdr3_nt: TGTGCCAGCCGGGACACCAACTCCTACAATGAGCAGTTCTTC
cdr3_aa: CASRDTNSYNEQFF
cdr3_length: 14
clone_size: few
d_call: NA
j_call: TRBJ2-1
v_call: TRBV2

cdr3_nt: TGTGCCAGCAGCTCCTTAGCGGGAGGTTCCGGTTACAATGAGCAGTTCTTC
cdr3_aa: CASSSLAGGSGYNEQFF
cdr3_length: 17
clone_size: once
d_call: TRBD2
j_call: TRBJ2-1
v_call: TRBV9